Described below is a single TCR beta chain sequence and its context. Methods used by the authors: Amplifying reference gene primers gave estimates of nucleated cell counts. Clones were read by immunoSEQ multiplex PCR, and TCRdb kept only the in-frame ones, dropping some. The V and J calls and the clone size are those of that table, but D and trimming were determined from the DNA. The sample yields about 210,000 clones, 65% to 90% seen once. This sample stems from a study of blood T cell repertoires in COVID-19. Trimming cost V 5 bases and J 4 bases, with 9 bases left between them. This CDR3 comprises 13 residues. Per the germline V gene, CDR1 is SEHNR and CDR2 is FQNEAQ (reference sequence).

The chain couples TRBV7-9 to TRBJ1-5; D remains ambiguous. The sample comprised peripheral blood. The origin of this receptor is a man between 45 and 60 years old with active or convalescent COVID-19. CDR3 sequence: CASSPLTNQPQHF. As DNA, the CDR3 is TGTGCCAGCAGCCCCTTAACAAATCAGCCCCAGCATTTT. The full variable domain, completed using reference TRBV7-9 and TRBJ1-5, is DTGVSQNPRHKITKRGQNVTFRCDPISEHNRLYWYRQTLGQGPEFLTYFQNEAQLEKSRLLSDRFSAERPKGSFSTLEIQRTEQGDSAMYLCASSPLTNQPQHFGDGTRLSIL.